Here is one TCR beta chain with its context. Its specificity is not known. The data belong to a study of vaccination effects on CD4 cells after COVID-19. Around day 10 of culture, CD4+ T cells were separated out. The CDR3 extends over 15 amino acids. Germline loops: CDR1 SGHDT, CDR2 YYEEEE. Deletions cut 3 bases from V and 4 bases from J, with 13 bases between. TCRdb keeps only in-frame clones here, not all; method: immunoSEQ multiplex PCR. The table shows approximately 37,000 clones, with 65% to 80% occurring only once. The sample was CD4+ T cells from PBMCs cultured without peptide, taken before COVID-19 vaccination. This TCR was recovered from a human donor who received a COVID-19 vaccine. The chain employs TRBV5-6 and TRBJ2-2; unclear D gene. CDR3 amino acids: CASSSASRGTGELFF. CDR3 coding DNA: TGTGCCAGCAGCTCGGCGAGCCGCGGCACCGGGGAGCTGTTTTTT.